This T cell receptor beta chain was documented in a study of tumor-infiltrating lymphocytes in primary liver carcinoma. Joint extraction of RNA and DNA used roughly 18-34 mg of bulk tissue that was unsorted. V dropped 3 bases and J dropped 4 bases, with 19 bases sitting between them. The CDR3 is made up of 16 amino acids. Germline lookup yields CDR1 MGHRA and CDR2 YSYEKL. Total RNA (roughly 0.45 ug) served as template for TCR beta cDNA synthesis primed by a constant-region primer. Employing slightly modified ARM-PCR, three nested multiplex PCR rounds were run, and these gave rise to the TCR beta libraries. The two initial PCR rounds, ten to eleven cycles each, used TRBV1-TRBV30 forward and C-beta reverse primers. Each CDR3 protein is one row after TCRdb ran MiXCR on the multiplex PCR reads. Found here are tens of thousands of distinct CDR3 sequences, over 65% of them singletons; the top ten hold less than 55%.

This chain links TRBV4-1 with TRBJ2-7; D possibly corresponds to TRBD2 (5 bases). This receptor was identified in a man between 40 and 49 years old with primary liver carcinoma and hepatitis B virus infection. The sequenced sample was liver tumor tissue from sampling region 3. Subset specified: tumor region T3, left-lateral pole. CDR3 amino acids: CASSHSQAEPLYEQYF. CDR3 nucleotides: TGCGCCAGCAGCCATTCTCAAGCGGAGCCACTTTACGAGCAGTACTTC.